The next 23 T cell receptor beta chains were all read from a single sample in a study of CD4+ T cells in melanoma. Assay used: immunoSEQ multiplex PCR; TCRdb lists only in-frame clones, some missing. Of over 130,000 clones in the sample, about 93% are singletons; the top ten hold less than 2%. The source is a human donor with melanoma.

This rearrangement joins TRBV5-1 to TRBJ2-2, with TRBD2 matching 7 bases. Germline V gene sequence: CDR1 SGHRS, CDR2 YFSETQ. This CDR3 has 17 amino acids. Trimming at V came to 4 bases and at J to 0 bases, leaving 9 bases not matched to a gene. CDR3: CASSPPGSGTNTGELFF. For the CDR3, the DNA is TGCGCCAGCAGCCCCCCGGGGAGCGGGACGAACACCGGGGAGCTGTTTTTT.

V and J are TRBV18 and TRBJ1-1; the D gene is possibly TRBD1 (6 bases). V was shortened by 9 bases and J by 1 base, with 15 bases between the two germline ends. CDR1 and CDR2 (germline): KGHSH, LQKENI. The CDR3 consists of 14 residues. The CDR3 reads CASSPGQSNTEAFF. CDR3 nucleotides: TGTGCCAGTTCGCCCGGACAGTCGAACACTGAAGCTTTCTTT.

The gene calls are TRBV6-5 and TRBJ2-7; possible D gene TRBD1, 5 bases. The CDR3 has 13 residues. Germline V gene lookup returns CDR1 MNHEY and CDR2 SVGAGI. V was shortened by 4 bases and J by 1 base, with 8 bases between the two germline ends. In nucleotides, the CDR3 is TGTGCCAGCAGTTTCCCAGGGTCCTACGAGCAGTACTTC. Its translation is CASSFPGSYEQYF.

This clone came up a few times. This chain connects TRBV9 to TRBJ1-6; D possibly corresponds to TRBD1 (6 bases). The CDR3 is 13 residues long. Deletions cut 7 bases from V and 4 bases from J, with 9 bases between. Germline V gene data show CDR1 as SGDLS and CDR2 as YYNGEE. CDR3 region: CASSRGYNSPLHF. In nucleotides, the CDR3 is TGTGCCAGCTCCAGGGGTTATAATTCACCCCTCCACTTT.

This clone came up a few times. The CDR3 DNA reads TGTGCCAGCAGCGCCGGGACAGGGATCGATGGCTACACCTTC. Amino acids: CASSAGTGIDGYTF. The chain recombines TRBV7-9 with TRBJ1-2, with 9 bases matching TRBD1. The CDR3 length is 14 residues. CDR1 SEHNR and CDR2 FQNEAQ come from the germline V gene (reference sequence). With 5 bases clipped from V and 6 bases from J, the junction kept 7 bases outside the gene matches.

The chain uses TRBV5-1 and TRBJ2-7; 7 bases are shared with TRBD1. The CDR3 loop spans 14 amino acids. V lost 3 bases, J lost 2 bases, and 5 bases stayed unmatched. Germline V gene data show CDR1 as SGHRS and CDR2 as YFSETQ. The DNA for the CDR3 is TGCGCCAGCAGCTACGGACAGGACGCCTACGAGCAGTACTTC. It codes for CASSYGQDAYEQYF. The complete variable domain, with remaining parts taken from reference TRBV5-1 and TRBJ2-7, reads KAGVTQTPRYLIKTRGQQVTLSCSPISGHRSVSWYQQTPGQGLQFLFEYFSETQRNKGNFPGRFSGRQFSNSRSEMNVSTLELGDSALYLCASSYGQDAYEQYFGPGTRLTVT.

The V gene is TRBV5-4, the J gene TRBJ2-3, with TRBD2 matching over 10 bases. The CDR3 sequence is 17 residues long. The germline V gene has CDR1 SGHNT and CDR2 YYREEE (reference sequence). V shed 3 bases, J shed 5 bases, and the junction held 12 bases outside the gene matches. CDR3 in amino acids: CASSSRMTSGSEDTQYF. In nucleotides, the CDR3 is TGTGCCAGCAGCTCCCGAATGACTAGCGGGTCTGAAGATACGCAGTATTTT.

V and J are TRBV6-5 and TRBJ1-2, with D unclear. Per the germline V gene, CDR1 is MNHEY and CDR2 is SVGAGI. The CDR3 loop spans 15 amino acids. The ends were cut back, 3 bases at V and 1 base at J, with 12 bases in the middle. DNA of the CDR3: TGTGCCAGCAGTTATGATGGAATCAGTAACTATGGCTACACCTTC. Its translation: CASSYDGISNYGYTF.

J is TRBJ2-7 and V is TRBV10-1; a possible D gene is TRBD1 (5 bases). V shed 0 bases and J shed 9 bases, with 12 bases lying between them. The CDR3 is made up of 13 amino acids. Germline assignment: CDR1 WNHNN and CDR2 SYGVQD (reference sequence). Here the CDR3 reads CASSESIGVPQYF. The CDR3 region has the DNA TGCGCCAGCAGTGAGTCGATAGGGGTACCGCAGTACTTC.

The chain combines TRBV30 with TRBJ1-1; D is perhaps TRBD1 (6 bases). Trimming took off 6 bases at V and 2 bases at J, with 19 bases between the two ends. Germline V gives CDR1 GTSNPN, CDR2 SVGIG (reference sequence). There are 15 residues in the CDR3. CDR3 DNA sequence: TGTGCCTGCAAGGGCGGGCAGGGACACAACACTGAAGCTTTCTTT. It specifies CACKGGQGHNTEAFF.

The gene calls are TRBV5-1 and TRBJ2-5; 7 nucleotides align to TRBD2. Per germline, CDR1 SGHRS and CDR2 YFSETQ. The CDR3 sequence is 18 residues long. J gave up 0 bases and V 0 bases, and 11 bases lay outside the gene matches. DNA of the CDR3: TGCGCCAGCAGCTTGGCCGGATTTGTGGGACTAAACCAAGAGACCCAGTACTTC. Protein: CASSLAGFVGLNQETQYF.

This clone was observed a single time. This chain links TRBV5-1 with TRBJ2-1; D possibly uses TRBD1 or TRBD2 (6 bases each). This CDR3 has 16 amino acids. Per the germline V gene, CDR1 is SGHRS and CDR2 is YFSETQ. Deletions cut 3 bases from V and 2 bases from J, with 15 bases between. Here the CDR3 DNA reads TGCGCCAGCAGCTCCCCCCTTAGGGGGGCCTACAATGAGCAGTTCTTC. Translating gives CASSSPLRGAYNEQFF.

This sequence joins TRBV7-2 and TRBJ1-1; D gene unclear. The CDR3 spans 14 residues. The germline V and J ends were trimmed by 1 base and 1 base, with 7 bases remaining between them. In germline, CDR1 is SGHTA, CDR2 FQGNSA. The CDR3 reads CASSLDPTNTEAFF. CDR3 sequence (DNA): TGTGCCAGCAGCTTAGATCCCACGAACACTGAAGCTTTCTTT.

This rearrangement joins TRBV2 to TRBJ2-7, with 7 positions matching TRBD1. CDR1 is SNHLY and CDR2 is FYNNEI in the germline V gene. The CDR3 spans 15 residues. V lost 8 bases, J lost 4 bases, and 14 bases stayed unmatched. CDR3 nucleotide sequence: TGTGCCAGCTCTTCAAGACAGGGAAATGATTACGAGCAGTACTTC. Its protein is CASSSRQGNDYEQYF.

In this sample, this clone turned up once. This chain uses TRBV19 with TRBJ1-2, with D unclear. Trimming cost V 7 bases and J 5 bases, with 8 bases left between them. CDR1 is LNHDA, CDR2 SQIVND, per germline (reference sequence). The CDR3 is 11 residues long. CDR3 region: CASKAVYGYTF. CDR3 in DNA: TGTGCCAGTAAGGCAGTTTATGGCTACACCTTC.

V and J are TRBV15 and TRBJ1-5; D gene ambiguous. Trimming removed 1 base at V and 9 bases at J, with 10 bases between. This CDR3 has 13 residues. Germline V gene data show CDR1 as LNHNV and CDR2 as YYDKDF (reference sequence). Here the CDR3 reads CATSRASLGPQHF. The CDR3 coding sequence is TGTGCCACCAGCAGAGCGTCTTTGGGGCCCCAGCATTTT.

V gene TRBV5-1 combines with J gene TRBJ2-5; D possibly corresponds to TRBD1 (6 bases). The CDR3 sequence is 14 residues long. CDR1 and CDR2 from the germline V gene are SGHRS and YFSETQ. Trimming cost V 0 bases and J 5 bases, with 11 bases left between them. This chain's CDR3 is CASSLGQTGETQYF. The CDR3 DNA reads TGCGCCAGCAGCTTGGGACAAACAGGGGAGACCCAGTACTTC.

V and J are TRBV19 and TRBJ1-5; D is possibly TRBD1 (5 bases). The CDR3 consists of 16 residues. Trimming took off 0 bases at V and 2 bases at J, with 11 bases between the two ends. Germline V gene data show CDR1 as LNHDA and CDR2 as SQIVND (reference sequence). The CDR3 DNA reads as TGTGCCAGTAGTATAGATACGGGGGTCGGCAATCAGCCCCAGCATTTT. Its translation: CASSIDTGVGNQPQHF.

This chain uses TRBV7-3 with TRBJ2-2, with 9 bases lining up with TRBD1. The CDR3 loop spans 16 amino acids. V shed 2 bases and J 1 base; nucleotides not matched to a gene: 2. Germline CDR1 is SGHTA and CDR2 is FQGTGA. Written as DNA, the CDR3 is TGTGCCAGCAGCTTATTGGACAGGGGGAACACCGGGGAGCTGTTTTTT. Amino acid sequence: CASSLLDRGNTGELFF.

The genes are TRBV5-1 and TRBJ2-5; the D gene is possibly TRBD1 (6 bases). The tail of the sequence fits TRBJ2-7 better, so the J call may be wrong. The length of the CDR3 is 14 residues. Germline V gives CDR1 SGHRS, CDR2 YFSETQ. This CDR3 reads CASSLTGSPNEQYF. The CDR3 coding sequence is TGCGCCAGCAGCTTGACAGGGTCCCCTAACGAGCAGTACTTC.

The chain employs TRBV5-6 and TRBJ2-2; D perhaps matches TRBD2 (6 bases). V was cut by 0 bases and J by 0 bases, with 9 bases left in between. Germline V gene sequence: CDR1 SGHDT, CDR2 YYEEEE. The CDR3 runs to 16 residues. The chain's CDR3 is CASSLGGVANTGELFF. DNA for the CDR3: TGTGCCAGCAGCTTGGGCGGGGTTGCGAACACCGGGGAGCTGTTTTTT.

The V gene is TRBV18, the J gene TRBJ2-7; no firm D call. Germline V lookup: CDR1 KGHSH, CDR2 LQKENI. The CDR3 runs 12 residues. V lost 2 bases, J lost 1 base, and 3 bases lay in between. The CDR3 protein is CASSPESYEQYF. DNA for the CDR3: TGTGCCAGCTCACCAGAATCCTACGAGCAGTACTTC. The full variable domain, with the rest looked up from reference TRBV18 and TRBJ2-7, is NAGVMQNPRHLVRRRGQEARLRCSPMKGHSHVYWYRQLPEEGLKFMVYLQKENIIDESGMPKERFSAEFPKEGPSILRIQQVVRGDSAAYFCASSPESYEQYFGPGTRLTVT.

V and J are TRBV6-1 and TRBJ1-5; unclear D gene. Germline V gene lookup returns CDR1 MNHNS and CDR2 SASEGT. Trimming stripped 5 bases from V and 6 bases from J, with 11 bases between. The CDR3 is 13 residues long. CDR3 region: CASSQDTPQPQHF. CDR3 DNA sequence: TGTGCCAGCAGTCAGGATACCCCTCAGCCCCAGCATTTT.